Listed here are 23 T cell receptor beta chains from one sample, sequenced in a study of T cell changes during pregnancy in multiple sclerosis. Measured with immunoSEQ multiplex PCR; TCRdb has only the in-frame clones, and not every one. The data contain 35,000 to 45,000 clones, 75% to 90% of them singletons. Sequencing used peripheral blood, obtained in the second trimester of pregnancy. Receptor source: a female donor in good health, enrolled as a control in a pregnancy study.

The rearrangement uses TRBV7-2 and TRBJ1-6; 10 nucleotides align to TRBD1. This CDR3 spans 15 amino acids. Germline CDR1 SGHTA, CDR2 FQGNSA. Trimming removed 4 bases from V and 17 bases from J; junction bases left unmatched: 14. The CDR3: CASSSDRGYRERIHF. CDR3 DNA sequence: TGTGCCAGCAGCTCGGACAGGGGGTACCGAGAGAGGATCCACTTT.

This chain uses TRBV14 with TRBJ1-1; a weak D match, TRBD1 (5 bases). V was trimmed by 0 bases and J by 4 bases, leaving 12 bases between them. Germline V gives CDR1 SGHDN, CDR2 FVKESK. This CDR3 comprises 15 residues. The CDR3 spells CASSQDPRGITEAFF. The CDR3 region has the DNA TGTGCCAGCAGCCAAGACCCGCGGGGCATCACTGAAGCTTTCTTT.

The chain carries TRBV19 and TRBJ1-1; no reliable D call. The CDR3 contains 15 residues. Trimming removed 3 bases from V and 1 base from J, with 12 bases in between. Germline assignment: CDR1 LNHDA and CDR2 SQIVND (reference sequence). CDR3 in DNA: TGTGCCAGTAGTATCTCCACCGGGAGGAACACTGAAGCTTTCTTT. Amino acids: CASSISTGRNTEAFF. Supplemented by reference TRBV19 and TRBJ1-1, the full variable domain reads DGGITQSPKYLFRKEGQNVTLSCEQNLNHDAMYWYRQDPGQGLRLIYYSQIVNDFQKGDIAEGYSVSREKKESFPLTVTSAQKNPTAFYLCASSISTGRNTEAFFGQGTRLTVV.

This sequence joins TRBV4-3 and TRBJ2-7, with 9 bases that match TRBD1. The CDR3 runs to 17 residues. The ends lost 4 bases at V and 3 bases at J; junction bases unmatched: 13. The germline gives CDR1 LGHNA, CDR2 YSLEER. Here the CDR3 reads CASSRDYTGGDFYEQYF. Written as DNA, the CDR3 is TGCGCCAGCAGCCGGGATTATACAGGGGGCGATTTCTACGAGCAGTACTTC.

This clone is a singleton in its sample. V usage is TRBV2 and J usage is TRBJ2-7; the D gene is possibly TRBD2 (6 bases). The germline V gene has CDR1 SNHLY and CDR2 FYNNEI. The CDR3 contains 13 residues. V was pared by 5 bases and J by 4 bases, with 12 bases between. The CDR3 DNA follows: TGTGCCAGCAGTCACGGGGGAGGATACGAGCAGTACTTC. This codes for CASSHGGGYEQYF.

The chain carries TRBV5-1 and TRBJ1-6; 11 bases agree with TRBD1. This CDR3 spans 18 amino acids. Losses at the gene ends were 4 bases for V and 0 bases for J; bases not matched to a gene: 6. CDR1 is SGHRS and CDR2 is YFSETQ in the germline V gene. The CDR3 is CASSGGTGGASYNSPLHF. The CDR3 DNA is TGCGCCAGCAGCGGAGGGACAGGGGGAGCCTCCTATAATTCACCCCTCCACTTT.

This clone was seen a few times. One end of the junction varies from germline; a read error may be responsible. The chain carries TRBV5-4 and TRBJ2-1; the match to TRBD2 covers 9 bases. Germline V CDR1 and CDR2: SGHNT, YYREEE (reference sequence). The CDR3 totals 14 residues. The CDR3 here is CASSLGLADNEQFF. The CDR3, as DNA: TGCGCCAGCAGCCTGGGACTAGCAGACAATGAGCAGTTCTTC.

A single count supports this clone. The rearrangement links TRBV5-1 to TRBJ2-1; 9 bases match TRBD2. The CDR3 is 16 amino acids. V shed 0 bases and J 3 bases; nucleotides not matched to a gene: 4. Germline CDR1 SGHRS, CDR2 YFSETQ. Here the CDR3 DNA reads TGCGCCAGCAGCTTGGAAGGTAGCGGGGGCTACAATGAGCAGTTCTTC. Translation: CASSLEGSGGYNEQFF.

V gene TRBV15 combines with J gene TRBJ2-3, with D unresolved. Trimming took 0 bases from V and 5 from J, leaving 21 bases between them. The germline V gene has CDR1 LNHNV and CDR2 YYDKDF (reference sequence). This CDR3 contains 18 residues. CDR3 sequence (DNA): TGTGCCACCAGCAGAGATCTCGCGATGCTAGATCTACAAGATACGCAGTATTTT. Protein sequence: CATSRDLAMLDLQDTQYF.

The chain carries TRBV6-5 and TRBJ2-7, with a tentative D call TRBD2 (6 bases). In germline, CDR1 is MNHEY, CDR2 SVGAGI. V was shortened by 8 bases and J by 4 bases, with 21 bases between the two germline ends. The CDR3 runs to 15 residues. DNA of the CDR3: TGTGCCAGCTCACCCCGGGGGAACCGGAATTACGAGCAGTACTTC. Translated: CASSPRGNRNYEQYF.

The chain is built from TRBV11-3 and TRBJ2-7, with 8 bases aligning to TRBD1. The germline gives CDR1 SGHNT, CDR2 YENEEA. Germline trimming cut 4 bases from V and 2 bases from J; bases unmatched to any gene: 7. CDR3 size: 15 residues. The CDR3 reads CASSYAGQGPYEQYF. The CDR3 DNA reads as TGTGCCAGCAGCTATGCCGGACAGGGCCCCTACGAGCAGTACTTC.

The chain uses TRBV6-5 and TRBJ2-5; a weak D match, TRBD2 (7 bases). The CDR3 spans 15 residues. Trimming took off 10 bases at V and 1 base at J, with 19 bases between the two ends. Germline loops: CDR1 MNHEY, CDR2 SVGAGI. CDR3 sequence (DNA): TGTGCCACGACGACCTCCGGGGGGCCCCAAGAGACCCAGTACTTC. It specifies CATTTSGGPQETQYF.

The V gene is TRBV4-2, the J gene TRBJ2-5, with TRBD2 matching over 10 bases. The CDR3 sequence is 15 residues long. Trimming at V came to 3 bases and at J to 1 base, leaving 2 bases not matched to a gene. CDR1 and CDR2 (germline): LGHNA, YNFKEQ. The CDR3 sequence: CASSQGTSAQETQYF. The CDR3 DNA reads TGTGCCAGCAGCCAGGGGACTAGCGCCCAAGAGACCCAGTACTTC.

The genes are TRBV5-8 and TRBJ1-2, with 9 positions matching TRBD1. Germline V gives CDR1 SGHTS, CDR2 YDEGEE. This CDR3 is 15 amino acids long. V gave up 4 bases and J gave up 4 bases; unmatched junction bases: 8. CDR3 protein: CASSAPGQGAYGYTF. Here the CDR3 DNA reads TGTGCCAGCAGCGCCCCGGGACAGGGAGCCTATGGCTACACCTTC.

V usage is TRBV6-7 and J usage is TRBJ2-1; weak D call: TRBD2 (7 bases). Being an ORF, TRBV6-7 has a function that is uncertain. This CDR3 is built from 19 residues. Between the trimmed V and J ends, which lost 2 bases and 0 bases, there was a span of 20 bases. Here the CDR3 DNA reads TGTGCCAGCAGTTACGAACAGGGAGGGCACGGGAGCTCCTACAATGAGCAGTTCTTC. It codes for CASSYEQGGHGSSYNEQFF.

The gene calls are TRBV30 and TRBJ1-2; D is unresolved. Germline V lookup: CDR1 GTSNPN, CDR2 SVGIG (reference sequence). V gave up 4 bases and J gave up 4 bases, with 10 bases separating them. This CDR3 comprises 12 residues. CDR3 nucleotides: TGTGCCTGGATCCCAGGCGTCTATGGCTACACCTTC. It translates to CAWIPGVYGYTF.

This chain joins TRBV5-1 and TRBJ2-5; perhaps TRBD1 as D (6 bases). V gave up 4 bases and J gave up 2 bases, with 9 bases separating them. CDR3 size: 13 residues. CDR1 and CDR2 from the germline V gene are SGHRS and YFSETQ. CDR3 sequence (DNA): TGCGCCAGCAGCGGGGGCTTTCAAGAGACCCAGTACTTC. Its protein is CASSGGFQETQYF. Full variable domain (rest looked up from reference TRBV5-1 and TRBJ2-5): KAGVTQTPRYLIKTRGQQVTLSCSPISGHRSVSWYQQTPGQGLQFLFEYFSETQRNKGNFPGRFSGRQFSNSRSEMNVSTLELGDSALYLCASSGGFQETQYFGPGTRLLVL.

The chain recombines TRBV7-9 with TRBJ1-2, with unresolved D. The V and J ends lost 3 bases and 7 bases respectively, with 15 bases between them. This CDR3 spans 14 amino acids. From germline, CDR1 is SEHNR and CDR2 FQNEAQ (reference sequence). The CDR3 DNA is TGTGCCAGCAGCTTGGAAAGGAGGCAGACTGGCTACACCTTC. Translation: CASSLERRQTGYTF.

The genes are TRBV7-8 and TRBJ2-1; 7 nucleotides agree with TRBD1. Germline assignment: CDR1 SGHVS and CDR2 FQNEAQ. V was clipped by 2 bases and J by 6 bases; unmatched bases: 7. This CDR3 has 15 residues. CDR3 amino acids: CASSLSLAGGNEQFF. The CDR3 DNA reads TGTGCCAGCAGCTTATCTCTTGCAGGGGGCAATGAGCAGTTCTTC. Full variable domain (remainder filled in from reference TRBV7-8 and TRBJ2-1): GAGVSQSPRYKVAKRGQDVALRCDPISGHVSLFWYQQALGQGPEFLTYFQNEAQLDKSGLPSDRFFAERPEGSVSTLKIQRTQQEDSAVYLCASSLSLAGGNEQFFGPGTRLTVL.

CDR3 protein: CASSVYMGPGEQYF. The CDR3 bases are TGTGCCAGCAGTGTATACATGGGCCCGGGGGAGCAGTACTTC. The chain recombines TRBV5-5 with TRBJ2-7, with D maybe TRBD2 (5 bases). Germline-derived CDR1 and CDR2 are SGHKS and YYEKEE (reference sequence). The CDR3 is 14 residues long. Trimming shortened V by 5 bases and J by 7 bases, and 19 bases separated the two germline ends.

The chain couples TRBV18 to TRBJ2-6; a weak D match, TRBD1 (6 bases). V was trimmed by 1 base and J by 2 bases, leaving 15 bases between them. The germline gives CDR1 KGHSH, CDR2 LQKENI. This CDR3 spans 18 amino acids. The CDR3 bases are TGTGCCAGCTCACCACGGGAGACAGGTCGAACTGGGGCCAACGTCCTGACTTTC. It is translated as CASSPRETGRTGANVLTF. Filled out from reference TRBV18 and TRBJ2-6, the complete variable domain reads NAGVMQNPRHLVRRRGQEARLRCSPMKGHSHVYWYRQLPEEGLKFMVYLQKENIIDESGMPKERFSAEFPKEGPSILRIQQVVRGDSAAYFCASSPRETGRTGANVLTFGAGSRLTVL.

The rearrangement joins TRBV7-2 to TRBJ1-1; the D gene is possibly TRBD1 (5 bases). V was shortened by 5 bases and J by 4 bases, with 11 bases between the two germline ends. The CDR3 is 13 residues long. CDR1 is SGHTA and CDR2 is FQGNSA in the germline V gene. The CDR3 sequence is CASSPWGGTEAFF. CDR3 bases: TGTGCCAGCAGCCCCTGGGGGGGCACTGAAGCTTTCTTT. The variable domain in full, with the rest retrieved from reference TRBV7-2 and TRBJ1-1, is GAGVSQSPSNKVTEKGKDVELRCDPISGHTALYWYRQSLGQGLEFLIYFQGNSAPDKSGLPSDRFSAERTGGSVSTLTIQRTQQEDSAVYLCASSPWGGTEAFFGQGTRLTVV.

The J gene is TRBJ2-3, the V gene TRBV11-3; D is possibly TRBD2 (6 bases). The CDR3 contains 16 residues. Germline V gene sequence: CDR1 SGHNT, CDR2 YENEEA. The V end was cut by 5 bases, the J end by 2 bases, with 17 bases between. This CDR3 is CASSPSSGWNTDTQYF. The CDR3 DNA sequence: TGTGCCAGCAGCCCCTCGAGCGGGTGGAACACAGATACGCAGTATTTT.